The rows below give T cell receptor beta chains drawn from one sample of a study of glioma-infiltrating T cells. Each CDR3 protein gets one entry after TCRdb re-called the multiplex PCR reads with MiXCR. The sample contains about 130,000 distinct CDR3 sequences, 24% of which appear only once. The sequenced sample consisted of glioma tissue, nonneoplastic brain tissue, or PBMCs (not recorded which). The origin of the receptors is a human donor with low-grade glioma or glioblastoma, undergoing nonglioma brain surgery, or in good health (not recorded which). CDR3s include the opening cysteine and the closing phenylalanine or tryptophan. A D gene is named only where the DNA matches it firmly. Expanded clones get a size class; other rows say once, few or many, or leave the size out.

J gene | V gene | clone size | D gene | CDR3 DNA | CDR3 protein
TRBJ1-5 | TRBV12-3/TRBV12-4 | few | - | TGTGCCAGCAGTAATATAGACAGTCGCAATCAGCCCCAGCATTTT | CASSNIDSRNQPQHF
TRBJ2-3 | TRBV29-1 | - | - | TGCAGCGTTGCCCCTATTAGCACAGATACGCAGTATTTT | CSVAPISTDTQYF
TRBJ2-2 | TRBV6-2/TRBV6-3 | few | - | TGTGCCAGCAGTTACTGGGACGCCCCTCTTCCCGGGGAGCTGTTTTTT | CASSYWDAPLPGELFF
TRBJ1-1 | TRBV4-1 | once | - | TGCGCCAGCAGACAAGAAACCCGGCCATGGGTGGCGTTCAAAGCTTTCTTT | CASRQETRPWVAFKAFF
TRBJ1-1 | TRBV5-1 | few | TRBD1 | TGCGCCAGCAGCTGGACTGGACAGGGACAGGGCACTGAAGCTTTCTTT | CASSWTGQGQGTEAFF
TRBJ2-1 | TRBV6-1 | many | TRBD2 | TGTGCCAGCAGCAGAGGACTAGCGGGGTACAATGAGCAGTTCTTC | CASSRGLAGYNEQFF
TRBJ2-3 | TRBV5-4 | few | - | TGTGCCAGCAGCTTATTCGGCGAATTCACAGATACGCAGTATTTT | CASSLFGEFTDTQYF
TRBJ2-4 | TRBV28 | - | TRBD1 | TGTGCCAGCGGGACAGGAAACGGGGCCAAAGACATTCAGTACTTC | CASGTGNGAKDIQYF
TRBJ2-1 | TRBV6-1 | many | - | TGTGCCAGCAGTACGCAGACAGCTAGACGATTCAATGAGCAGTTCTTC | CASSTQTARRFNEQFF
TRBJ2-2 | TRBV14 | - | - | TGTGCCAGCAGCAATTCCGGGGAGCTGTTTTTT | CASSNSGELFF
TRBJ1-1 | TRBV19 | - | - | TGTGCCACCGATCCCGGGAACACTGAAGCTTTCTTT | CATDPGNTEAFF
TRBJ1-3 | TRBV25-1 | few | - | TGTGCCAGCAGTGCCAGTACAGCATCTGGAAACACCATATATTTT | CASSASTASGNTIYF
TRBJ1-5 | TRBV5-6 | - | TRBD1 | TGTGCCAGCAGCTTCCGACAGGGAGGTATGCCCCAGCATTTT | CASSFRQGGMPQHF
TRBJ2-1 | TRBV11-2 | - | TRBD2 | TGTGCCAGCAGCTTAGAGGCTAGCGGGGGGAAGTCCTACAATGAGCAGTTCTTC | CASSLEASGGKSYNEQFF
TRBJ2-1 | TRBV28 | few | - | TGTGCCAGCAGCTTTGTATACGCGGGGGCGCGTGAGCAGTTCTTC | CASSFVYAGAREQFF
TRBJ1-5 | TRBV6-6 | many | - | TGTGCCAGCAGTTACTCAGGGGCCGGTCAGCCCCAGCATTTT | CASSYSGAGQPQHF
TRBJ2-3 | TRBV28 | medium-sized | TRBD2 | TGTGCCAGCAGTCCGCCAGCGGGGGCCGGGACGCAGTATTTT | CASSPPAGAGTQYF
TRBJ2-3 | TRBV4-1 | - | TRBD2 | TGCGCCAGCAGCTCCAAAGAAGCGGGGGGGCTGGATACGCAGTATTTT | CASSSKEAGGLDTQYF
TRBJ1-2 | TRBV27 | many | - | TGTGCCAGCAGTAAAGCCTCTGCCCCGAACTATGGCTACACCTTC | CASSKASAPNYGYTF
TRBJ1-2 | TRBV18 | few | TRBD1 | TGTGCCAGCTCACCACTATCTGGACAGGCTTTTGGCTACACCTTC | CASSPLSGQAFGYTF
TRBJ2-1 | TRBV20-1 | many | TRBD2 | TGCAGTGCCCCAACTAGCGGGGGATACAATGAGCAGTTCTTC | CSAPTSGGYNEQFF
TRBJ1-1 | TRBV20-1 | once | - | TGCAGTGCTAGAGGTGGGTCCGTCACTGAAGCTTCCTTT | CSARGGSVTEASF
TRBJ1-2 | TRBV27 | many | - | TGTGCCAGCAGTTTATCAAGGGAGGAGGGCTACACCTTC | CASSLSREEGYTF
TRBJ2-1 | TRBV7-2 | few | - | TGTGCCAGCAGCGGACAAAGAGCCTACAATGAGCAGTTCTTC | CASSGQRAYNEQFF
TRBJ2-1 | TRBV27 | many | - | TGTGCCAGCAGTTTCCGCGGACAGAACGAGCAGTTCTTC | CASSFRGQNEQFF
TRBJ2-5 | TRBV2 | few | - | TGTGCCAGCAGTGAAGGTATTCAAGAGACCCAGTACTTC | CASSEGIQETQYF
TRBJ1-4 | TRBV7-9 | - | TRBD1 | TGTGCCAGCAGCTCCGGACAGGGATTTGAAAAACTGTTTTTT | CASSSGQGFEKLFF
TRBJ2-3 | TRBV2 | few | TRBD1 | TGTGCCAGCAGTGGGGGACAGGGAAGAGATACGCAGTATTTT | CASSGGQGRDTQYF
TRBJ2-1 | TRBV6-6 | few | TRBD1 | TGTGCCAGCAGTTACGGGACAGGGGTAACATACAATGAGCAGTTCTTC | CASSYGTGVTYNEQFF
TRBJ2-1 | TRBV6-1 | many | - | TGTGCCAGCCTGGCCCACAATGAGCAGTTCTTC | CASLAHNEQFF
TRBJ1-1 | TRBV12-3/TRBV12-4 | once | TRBD1 | TGTGCCAGCGGCTCCCGGGACAGGGAAGTGGATTTCTTT | CASGSRDREVDFF
TRBJ2-5 | TRBV6-1 | many | - | TGTGCCAGCATTGACAGGAGGGGCGTAAAGACCCAGTACTTC | CASIDRRGVKTQYF
TRBJ1-1 | TRBV6-1 | many | - | TGTGCCAGCCTTAAACAAGCGAACACTGAAGCTTTCTTT | CASLKQANTEAFF
TRBJ2-2 | TRBV4-1 | few | - | TGCGCCAGCAGCCAAGAGCCGGGACAGAACACCGGGGAGCTGTTTTTT | CASSQEPGQNTGELFF
TRBJ1-2 | TRBV7-9 | many | TRBD1 | TGTGCCAGCAGCGTGGACAGGGCTGGCTACACCTTC | CASSVDRAGYTF
TRBJ1-2 | TRBV28 | - | - | TGTGCCAGCAGTTTGCTCATAAAGGGTCCCTCCGGAGAGGGCTACACCTTC | CASSLLIKGPSGEGYTF
TRBJ1-1 | TRBV6-5 | - | - | TGTGCCAGCAGTTGTGACCCCAACACTGAGGCTTTCTTT | CASSCDPNTEAFF
TRBJ2-2 | TRBV7-8 | few | - | TGTGCCAGCAACTATTGGGGTACCGGGGAGCTGTTTTTT | CASNYWGTGELFF
TRBJ2-1 | TRBV6-4 | few | TRBD1 | TGTGCCAGCAGTGACACCGGACAGGGCTCCTACAATGAGCAGTTCTTC | CASSDTGQGSYNEQFF
TRBJ1-1 | TRBV20-1 | many | - | TGCAGTGCTAGAGGCCGGGGGGCGGGGAACACTGAAGCTTTCTTT | CSARGRGAGNTEAFF
TRBJ2-1 | TRBV4-1 | few | - | TGCGCCAGCAGCCAAGACGACCCGGGGAATTACAATGAGCAGTTCTTC | CASSQDDPGNYNEQFF
TRBJ2-3 | TRBV18 | few | TRBD2 | TGTGCCAGCTCACCGAGCGGGGGGGCGGCGGATACGCAGTATTTT | CASSPSGGAADTQYF
TRBJ1-1 | TRBV6-1 | many | - | TGTGCCAGCACCGAGGACAGCCTGAACACTGAAGCTTTCTTT | CASTEDSLNTEAFF
TRBJ2-5 | TRBV7-2 | - | TRBD2 | TGTGCCAGCAGCTTAGCGAACCCGGGACTAGCGGGGGGGATCCAAGAGACCCAGTACTTC | CASSLANPGLAGGIQETQYF
TRBJ1-1 | TRBV7-3 | few | - | TGTGCCAGCAGCGTACAACCCGGGGCAGTCACTGAAGCTTTCTTT | CASSVQPGAVTEAFF
TRBJ2-3 | TRBV19 | - | - | TGTGCCAGTAGTATAGCCGCAGATACGCAGTATTTT | CASSIAADTQYF
TRBJ2-3 | TRBV7-8 | few | - | TGTGCCAGCAGCATGAAGTGGGACGGGGGACTAGATACGCAGTATTTT | CASSMKWDGGLDTQYF
TRBJ1-4 | TRBV27 | few | - | TGTGCCAGCAGTAAAACAGGGTACGGAGTGGCTAATGAAAAACTGTTTTTT | CASSKTGYGVANEKLFF
TRBJ2-3 | TRBV2 | once | TRBD2 | TGTGCCAGCAGGACGTATAGCGGGGGGGCCGAGAGTACGCAGTATTTT | CASRTYSGGAESTQYF